The source of this T cell receptor beta chain is a study of blood T cell repertoires in COVID-19. Study-level background: There were acute and convalescent COVID-19 samples, and they came from the United States, Italy and Spain. Sources were T cells, B-cell-depleted T cells, or PBMCs; the material itself was cDNA or gDNA.

In the study's own analysis: Estimation of nucleated cell counts relied on the amplification of reference gene primers. Measured with immunoSEQ multiplex PCR; TCRdb has only the in-frame clones, and not every one. That table gives V, J and clone size, and the DNA gave D and trimming. The sample contains around 130,000 clones, 75% to 80% of which appear only once. This CDR3 spans 20 amino acids. V gave up 6 bases and J gave up 5 bases; unmatched junction bases: 16. The germline V gene has CDR1 MNHNY and CDR2 SVGAGI (reference sequence). The rearrangement links TRBV6-6 to TRBJ2-1; 16 bases match TRBD2. The sequenced sample consisted of peripheral blood. This clonotype was sampled from a human donor in a cohort sampled during active COVID-19. The CDR3 DNA follows: TGTGCCAGCAGCGAGCTATTCCCGGGACTAGCGGGAGGGGAGAACAATGAGCAGTTCTTC. This encodes CASSELFPGLAGGENNEQFF.